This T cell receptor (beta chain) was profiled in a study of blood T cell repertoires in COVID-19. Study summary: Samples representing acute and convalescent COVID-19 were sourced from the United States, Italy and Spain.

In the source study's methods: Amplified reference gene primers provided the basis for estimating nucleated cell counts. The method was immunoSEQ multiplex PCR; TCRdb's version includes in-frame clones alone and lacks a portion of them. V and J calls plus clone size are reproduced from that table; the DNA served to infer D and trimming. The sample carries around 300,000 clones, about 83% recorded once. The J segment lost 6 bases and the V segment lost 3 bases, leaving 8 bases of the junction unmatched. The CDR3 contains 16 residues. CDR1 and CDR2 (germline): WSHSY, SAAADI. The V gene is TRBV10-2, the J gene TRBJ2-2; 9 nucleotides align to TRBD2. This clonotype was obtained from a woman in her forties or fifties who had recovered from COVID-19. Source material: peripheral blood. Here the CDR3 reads CASSDPGLAHPGELFF. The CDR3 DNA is TGCGCCAGCAGTGACCCGGGACTAGCACACCCCGGGGAGCTGTTTTTT.